This is a list of T cell receptor beta chains from one sample in a study of T-cell reconstitution after alpha-beta-depleted transplantation in children. A single record per CDR3 protein comes from TCRdb applying MiXCR to the PCR reads. Here the sample spans about 240,000 distinct CDR3 sequences, approximately 12% being singletons. This material consisted of PBMCs from the stem cell graft donor, taken from the stem cell graft. The origin of the receptors is a human donor who donated a stem cell graft to a child with acute lymphoblastic leukemia. Both conserved end residues are part of each CDR3. D genes are given only for firm matches. Clone size appears in some rows only: once, few, many, or a class for an expanded clone.

many TRBJ2-2 TRBV9 TRBD1 CASSDRRQGTTGELFF TGTGCCAGCAGCGACCGCCGACAGGGTACCACCGGGGAGCTGTTTTTT
many TRBJ2-3 TRBV7-3 NA CASSLTESTDTQYF TGTGCCAGCAGCTTGACAGAGAGCACAGATACGCAGTATTTT
many TRBJ2-7 TRBV12-3/TRBV12-4 NA CASSFHGVSYEQYF TGTGCCAGCAGTTTCCACGGTGTTTCCTACGAGCAGTACTTC
many TRBJ2-2 TRBV6-5 NA CASSGLPNTGELFF TGTGCCAGCTCGGGACTCCCAAACACCGGGGAGCTGTTTTTT
few TRBJ2-2 TRBV6-2/TRBV6-3 TRBD1 CASRRTGGDTGELFF TGTGCCAGCAGACGAACAGGGGGTGACACCGGGGAGCTGTTTTTT
many TRBJ1-6 TRBV2 NA CASSDTQNSPLHF TGTGCCAGCAGTGACACTCAGAATTCACCCCTCCACTTT
few TRBJ2-7 TRBV6-1 NA CASSDLGPTGEQYF TGTGCCAGCAGCGACCTGGGCCCGACGGGCGAGCAGTACTTC
many TRBJ2-1 TRBV20-1 NA CSGQRYNEQFF TGCAGTGGTCAGCGATACAATGAGCAGTTCTTC
many TRBJ2-7 TRBV5-1 NA CASSLEVGAREQYF TGCGCCAGCAGCTTGGAGGTCGGGGCACGGGAGCAGTACTTC
many TRBJ2-7 TRBV4-3 NA CASSQVVHTGHEQYF TGCGCCAGCAGCCAAGTCGTGCATACCGGCCACGAGCAGTACTTC
many TRBJ2-5 TRBV28 TRBD2 CASSLQAGLQETQYF TGTGCCAGCAGTCTTCAAGCGGGGCTTCAAGAGACCCAGTACTTC
many TRBJ1-6 TRBV5-5 NA CASSFARMNSPLHF TGTGCCAGCAGCTTCGCACGAATGAATTCACCCCTCCACTTT
many TRBJ1-1 TRBV20-1 NA CSATAGERTEAFF TGCAGTGCGACAGCGGGCGAGAGGACTGAAGCTTTCTTT
many TRBJ2-3 TRBV9 NA CASSAPGVDTQYF TGTGCCAGCAGCGCACCTGGGGTAGATACGCAGTATTTT
many TRBJ2-7 TRBV27 NA CASSFPDTREQYF TGTGCCAGCAGTTTTCCGGACACGCGCGAGCAGTACTTC
many TRBJ2-5 TRBV28 NA CASARVGQETQYF TGTGCCAGCGCTAGAGTGGGGCAAGAGACCCAGTACTTC
many TRBJ2-7 TRBV9 NA CASSLQEGSSYEQYF TGTGCCAGCAGCCTCCAGGAGGGTAGCTCCTACGAGCAGTACTTC
NA TRBJ2-6 TRBV4-3 NA CASSQGWSGANVLTF TGCGCCAGCAGCCAAGGGTGGTCTGGGGCCAACGTCCTGACTTTC
many TRBJ2-1 TRBV28 NA CASALGDWQHNEQFF TGTGCCAGCGCGCTAGGGGACTGGCAGCACAATGAGCAGTTCTTC
many TRBJ1-2 TRBV12-3/TRBV12-4 NA CASSVGHPYGYTF TGTGCCAGCAGTGTGGGACACCCGTATGGCTACACCTTC
many TRBJ2-7 TRBV20-1 NA CSATPFGRGYEQYF TGCAGTGCTACCCCGTTCGGAAGGGGGTACGAGCAGTACTTC
many TRBJ2-5 TRBV20-1 TRBD2 CSARDNSGAFGTQYF TGCAGTGCTAGAGATAATAGCGGGGCTTTTGGGACCCAGTACTTC
many TRBJ2-7 TRBV28 NA CASSLWQDASHEQYF TGTGCCAGCAGTTTATGGCAGGACGCCTCCCACGAGCAGTACTTC
NA TRBJ2-1 TRBV30 NA CAWAPAGLQANEQFF TGTGCCTGGGCGCCTGCCGGGCTTCAGGCGAATGAGCAGTTCTTC
few TRBJ2-2 TRBV19 NA CASRTGGSTATGELFF TGTGCCAGTAGGACGGGGGGCAGCACCGCCACCGGGGAGCTGTTTTTT
many TRBJ2-6 TRBV15 NA CATSKGSPSGANVLTF TGTGCCACCAGCAAGGGCAGTCCCTCTGGGGCCAACGTCCTGACTTTC
many TRBJ2-2 TRBV21-1 NA CASSRDRGTGELFF TGTGCCAGCAGCCGAGACAGGGGAACCGGGGAGCTGTTTTTT
few TRBJ2-5 TRBV20-1 TRBD2 CSARTSGRTANQETQYF TGCAGTGCTCGGACTAGCGGGAGGACCGCTAACCAAGAGACCCAGTACTTC
NA TRBJ1-1 TRBV5-1 TRBD1 CASGTGTVTEAFF TGCGCCAGCGGAACCGGGACAGTCACTGAAGCTTTCTTT
many TRBJ1-1 TRBV29-1 NA CSVRTLNTEAFF TGCAGCGTTAGGACACTGAACACTGAAGCTTTCTTT